Following are 12 T cell receptor beta chains from one sample sequenced in a study of identical twins. TCRdb fed the 5' RACE reads into MiXCR, producing one record per CDR3 protein. The table shows 310,000 or so distinct CDR3 sequences, with about 8% occurring only once. This sample was also put to use in a study of yellow fever vaccine responses in identical twins.

The specimen sequenced was memory (CD45RO+) T cells sorted from blood. The receptors were gathered from a woman aged 18-30 years in good health.

At least ten counts were recorded for this clonotype. This CDR3 reads CAIKPGVTDTQYF. The DNA for the CDR3 is TGTGCCATTAAGCCTGGGGTCACAGATACGCAGTATTTT. The rearrangement uses TRBV10-3 and TRBJ2-3; D not resolved. Trimming removed 9 bases from V and 2 bases from J, with 12 bases in between. Germline CDR1 ENHRY, CDR2 SYGVKD. This CDR3 spans 13 amino acids.

The table lists this clonotype with a few counts. The V call is TRBV6-4, the J call TRBJ1-1; D call uncertain. The V gene lost 7 bases and the J gene lost 6 bases, with 15 bases spanning the gap. The CDR3 runs to 13 residues. The germline V gene has CDR1 MRHNA and CDR2 SNTAGT. The CDR3 nucleotides read TGTGCCAGCAACAATGGAGGGCGGGCTGAAGCTTTCTTT. It yields the protein CASNNGGRAEAFF.

The chain couples TRBV2 to TRBJ2-3, with D perhaps TRBD1 or TRBD2 (5 bases each). V lost 4 bases and J lost 9, with 17 bases in between. CDR3 length: 14 amino acids. Germline CDR1 and CDR2: SNHLY and FYNNEI. The CDR3 DNA reads as TGTGCCAGCAGTGGGGGACCTAGCACGGGGACGCAGTATTTT. Translating gives CASSGGPSTGTQYF. The entire variable domain, with the rest obtained from reference TRBV2 and TRBJ2-3, is as follows: EPEVTQTPSHQVTQMGQEVILRCVPISNHLYFYWYRQILGQKVEFLVSFYNNEISEKSEIFDDQFSVERPDGSNFTLKIRSTKLEDSAMYFCASSGGPSTGTQYFGPGTRLTVL.

This chain connects TRBV6-1 to TRBJ1-3; a weak D match, TRBD1 (6 bases). Germline V lookup: CDR1 MNHNS, CDR2 SASEGT. V lost 3 bases and J lost 2, with 14 bases in between. This CDR3 comprises 16 residues. The CDR3 region is CASSEGLQGTGNTIYF. Written as DNA, the CDR3 is TGTGCCAGCAGTGAGGGACTACAGGGTACTGGAAACACCATATATTTT.

This clonotype was counted between two and nine times. The chain has TRBV11-3 and TRBJ2-7, with a weak D call TRBD2 (5 bases). V dropped 1 base and J dropped 6 bases, with 10 bases sitting between them. CDR3 length: 13 residues. Germline V lookup: CDR1 SGHNT, CDR2 YENEEA. The CDR3: CASSLVRDGEQYF. CDR3 bases: TGTGCCAGCAGCTTAGTTCGGGATGGCGAGCAGTACTTC.

The gene calls are TRBV19 and TRBJ2-6; D is perhaps TRBD1 (6 bases). Trimming took off 6 bases at V and 0 bases at J, with 18 bases between the two ends. CDR3 length equals 18 residues. The germline V gene has CDR1 LNHDA and CDR2 SQIVND (reference sequence). CDR3 in amino acids: CASSMGQGKHSGANVLTF. In DNA, the CDR3 is TGTGCCAGTAGCATGGGACAAGGAAAACACTCTGGGGCCAACGTCCTGACTTTC.

This clonotype has more than one count but fewer than ten. The chain joins TRBV6-1 to TRBJ1-3; D is unclear. Germline V gene data show CDR1 as MNHNS and CDR2 as SASEGT. The CDR3 is 14 residues long. Trimming stripped 5 bases from V and 4 bases from J, with 12 bases between. CDR3 sequence reads: CASSPGGPGNTIYF. CDR3 sequence (DNA): TGTGCCAGCAGTCCGGGAGGGCCGGGAAACACCATATATTTT.

In its sample, this clonotype was seen many times. J is TRBJ2-1 and V is TRBV5-6; D unclear. The CDR3 spans 15 residues. Trimming cost V 3 bases and J 0 bases, with 10 bases left between them. Germline V lookup: CDR1 SGHDT, CDR2 YYEEEE. As DNA, the CDR3 is TGTGCCAGCAGCTACTCTTTTCGCTCCTACAATGAGCAGTTCTTC. This gives the protein CASSYSFRSYNEQFF.

J is TRBJ2-6 and V is TRBV2; unclear D gene. The CDR3 sequence is 16 residues long. Germline CDR1 and CDR2: SNHLY and FYNNEI. Trimming left V 4 bases short and J 0 bases short, with 10 bases between. The CDR3 DNA sequence: TGTGCCAGCAGTGTCGACTCGGGCTCTGGGGCCAACGTCCTGACTTTC. Its translation is CASSVDSGSGANVLTF.

This clonotype was detected a few times. The chain recombines TRBV2 with TRBJ2-3; 10 bases agree with TRBD1. The length of the CDR3 is 17 residues. Germline CDR1 reads SNHLY; CDR2 reads FYNNEI. After removal of 3 bases from V and 4 bases from J, the junction contained 10 bases not matched to a gene. CDR3 bases: TGTGCCAGCAGTGACAGGGGACAGGGGTTTGGGGCAGATACGCAGTATTTT. Translated, it gives CASSDRGQGFGADTQYF.

This chain uses TRBV5-1 with TRBJ2-4, with 14 bases matching TRBD2. The CDR3 length is 18 residues. V was pared by 0 bases and J by 5 bases, with 7 bases of the junction left unmatched. From germline, CDR1 is SGHRS and CDR2 YFSETQ. The CDR3 here is CASSLGGTSGGGQNIQYF. The CDR3 DNA reads as TGCGCCAGCAGCTTGGGGGGGACTAGCGGGGGTGGACAAAACATTCAGTACTTC.

The chain has TRBV11-3 and TRBJ2-1, with 8 positions matching TRBD1. Germline-derived CDR1 and CDR2 are SGHNT and YENEEA. Trimming removed 1 base from V and 8 bases from J; junction bases left unmatched: 7. CDR3 length: 15 residues. DNA for the CDR3: TGTGCCAGCAGCTTAGCTACAGGGGGTTTTTATGAGCAGTTCTTC. Translated, it gives CASSLATGGFYEQFF.